This TCR beta chain appears in the sequencing data of a study of glioma-infiltrating T cells. Using RNA template, CDR3s of TCR alpha and beta were amplified with iRepertoire arm-PCR. One-step reverse transcription and amplification started from approximately 100-400 ng of tissue mRNA or PBMC total RNA. TCRdb redid the calling of the multiplex PCR reads with MiXCR, one entry per CDR3 protein. In the table there are over 80,000 distinct CDR3 sequences, around 42% of which are singletons. This clonotype came up a few times. Its antigen remains unknown. Study-wide findings and caveats: Gliomas, especially low-grade, showed above-expected tissue-blood divergence; non-neoplastic patients showed below. Only very few CDR3 sequences appeared in both tissue and blood.

CDR3 length: 12 amino acids. Germline loops: CDR1 SGDLS, CDR2 YYNGEE. V was shortened by 0 bases and J by 4 bases, with 2 bases between the two germline ends. Sequenced sample: glioma tissue, nonneoplastic brain tissue, or PBMCs (not recorded which). The origin of this receptor is a human donor with low-grade glioma or glioblastoma, undergoing nonglioma brain surgery, or in good health (not recorded which). The rearrangement joins TRBV9 to TRBJ2-1; D remains ambiguous. CDR3 in amino acids: CASSVAYNEQFF. In DNA, the CDR3 is TGTGCCAGCAGCGTAGCATACAATGAGCAGTTCTTC.